Sequencing of this T cell receptor (beta chain) was carried out in a study of control samples from healthy donors and cancer patients. The V gene's germline CDR1 is MNHEY and CDR2 SMNVEV (reference sequence). CDR3 length: 13 residues. Trimming pared 3 bases from V and 3 bases from J, leaving 9 bases between. Only in-frame clones appear in the TCRdb table, and some are missing; sequencing was by immunoSEQ multiplex PCR. Here the sample spans approximately 220,000 clones, roughly 94% being singletons. The sequence came from a man in his fifties in good health. What was sequenced was blood. The chain joins TRBV27 to TRBJ2-7; possible D gene TRBD1, 6 bases. The CDR3 DNA follows: TGTGCCAGCAGTTTGGCACAGGGCTACGAGCAGTACGTC. Its translation is CASSLAQGYEQYV.